This T cell receptor (beta chain) was documented in a study of T cell responses to AZD1222 COVID-19 vaccine. Study-wide points: Clonal diversity was possibly underestimated, and white British individuals and females predominated among donors. Unmutated regions of variants are reportedly targeted by nearly half of spike-specific TCRs. There were vaccine-associated CD4 TCRs across spike, dominant at 160-218 and 743-854.

Comments on this clone: The antigen remains undetermined.

Germline lookup yields CDR1 MGHDK and CDR2 SYGVNS. The V end lost 11 bases, the J end lost 0 bases, and 11 bases lay between the germline ends. The CDR3 runs 14 residues. The table came from immunoSEQ multiplex PCR; TCRdb's copy has only in-frame clones and leaves some out. The sample records some 130,000 clones, roughly 85% being singletons. The TCR comes from an adult in good health. The material was peripheral blood, obtained on day 0 of MenACWY control vaccination. The rearrangement joins TRBV25-1 to TRBJ2-6, with D hard to call. DNA for the CDR3: TGTGCCGCCCAACGAGACTCTGGGGCCAACGTCCTGACTTTC. Protein product: CAAQRDSGANVLTF. The complete variable domain, with remaining parts taken from reference TRBV25-1 and TRBJ2-6, reads EADIYQTPRYLVIGTGKKITLECSQTMGHDKMYWYQQDPGMELHLIHYSYGVNSTEKGDLSSESTVSRIRTEHFPLTLESARPSHTSQYLCAAQRDSGANVLTFGAGSRLTVL.